This T cell receptor (beta chain) stems from a study of metastatic and nonmetastatic thyroid tumors. Overall study context: Thyroid patients, malignant and benign, had repertoires compared across blood and tumor or nodule tissue.

Study processing details: The study's classifier, a distant-metastasis tool for papillary thyroid cancer, was built using CDR3 differences across clinicopathological groups. Through MiXCR, TCRdb re-clonotyped the PCR reads. TCRdb, not the original authors, processed these V and J calls. The data contain about 31,000 clones, approximately 19% of them singletons. Study-level results: It was reportedly found that TCR beta diversity was significantly higher in malignant thyroid tumors than in benign nodules, a difference seen in both blood and tumor samples.

Germline V gene lookup returns CDR1 SGHRS and CDR2 YFSETQ. Trimming cost V 0 bases and J 0 bases, with 7 bases left between them. The length of the CDR3 is 16 residues. Regarding this clone: Antigen: not known.

All patients were untreated before thyroid surgery. This TCR derives from a female donor with papillary thyroid cancer or a benign thyroid nodule (not recorded which). Some clones in this sample may be carry-over from other donors' samples. Input material: blood. V gene TRBV5-1 combines with J gene TRBJ1-6; D is ambiguous. CDR3 DNA: TGCGCCAGCAGCTTGGCTGGGAGCTCCTATAATTCACCCCTCCACTTT. It specifies CASSLAGSSYNSPLHF.